This T cell receptor (beta chain) is from a study of blood T cell repertoires in COVID-19. V shed 0 bases and J 3 bases; nucleotides not matched to a gene: 3. The CDR3 totals 14 residues. Germline V gene data show CDR1 as SGHRS and CDR2 as YFSETQ. Enrolment of Seattle patients took place during active infection, and they were followed longitudinally. Produced via immunoSEQ multiplex PCR; TCRdb's table is partial and in-frame only. Among about 130,000 clones, over 75% were seen once, and the ten largest hold roughly a sixth. This chain links TRBV5-1 with TRBJ2-7; 7 bases match TRBD1. The sample consisted of peripheral blood. This clonotype was obtained from a man aged 25-40 years with COVID-19, enrolled during active disease. The CDR3 sequence: CASSLGQGNYEQYF. CDR3 DNA: TGCGCCAGCAGCTTGGGACAGGGTAACTACGAGCAGTACTTC.